These T cell receptor beta chains were read from a single sample in a study of blood T cell repertoires in COVID-19. Repertoires were generated with immunoSEQ multiplex PCR, while TCRdb's copy carries only in-frame clones and drops some. The sample holds fewer than 120,000 clones, about 85% seen once. The sample comprised peripheral blood. These TCRs come from a human donor in a cohort sampled during active COVID-19. Each CDR3 is given with its conserved first and last residue. D genes are given only for firm matches. Where a row states a size, it is once, few, many or the class of an expanded clone; other rows omit it.

J: TRBJ1-2; V: TRBV7-2; D: NA; size: NA; CDR3: CASSYESARYGYTF; DNA: TGTGCCAGCAGCTATGAGTCAGCGCGCTATGGCTACACCTTC
J: TRBJ1-2; V: TRBV28; D: NA; size: once; CDR3: CASTHVPGNNANYGYTF; DNA: TGTGCCAGCACCCATGTCCCCGGGAACAACGCTAACTATGGCTACACCTTC
J: TRBJ2-1; V: TRBV7-2; D: TRBD2; size: NA; CDR3: CASSAGLAGVSEQFF; DNA: TGTGCCAGCAGCGCGGGACTAGCGGGAGTCAGTGAGCAGTTCTTC
J: TRBJ1-1; V: TRBV6-6; D: NA; size: NA; CDR3: CASTRPGGNTEAFF; DNA: TGTGCCAGCACCAGACCCGGGGGAAACACTGAAGCTTTCTTT
J: TRBJ2-7; V: TRBV5-1; D: TRBD2; size: NA; CDR3: CASSLATLTSGTYEQYF; DNA: TGCGCCAGCAGCTTGGCGACACTGACTAGCGGGACCTACGAGCAGTACTTC
J: TRBJ2-1; V: TRBV9; D: TRBD1; size: NA; CDR3: CASSPGGGQGIHEQFF; DNA: TGTGCCAGCAGCCCCGGCGGGGGACAGGGGATACATGAGCAGTTCTTC
J: TRBJ1-6; V: TRBV4-2; D: NA; size: NA; CDR3: CASSQTYSVYNSPLHF; DNA: TGTGCCAGCAGCCAAACGTACAGTGTATACAATTCACCCCTCCACTTT
J: TRBJ2-7; V: TRBV4-1; D: TRBD1; size: NA; CDR3: CASSQEPGQGSYEQYF; DNA: TGCGCCAGCAGCCAAGAGCCGGGACAGGGCTCCTACGAGCAGTACTTC
J: TRBJ1-5; V: TRBV27; D: NA; size: NA; CDR3: CASSKGSSNQPQHF; DNA: TGTGCCAGCAGCAAGGGGTCGAGCAATCAGCCCCAGCATTTT
J: TRBJ2-7; V: TRBV10-3; D: NA; size: few; CDR3: CAISELDGGEQYF; DNA: TGTGCCATCAGTGAACTTGACGGGGGCGAGCAGTACTTC
J: TRBJ2-7; V: TRBV6-2/TRBV6-3; D: TRBD2; size: NA; CDR3: CASSYSISGDPYEQYF; DNA: TGTGCCAGCAGTTACTCGATCAGCGGGGATCCCTACGAGCAGTACTTC
J: TRBJ2-2; V: TRBV30; D: NA; size: NA; CDR3: CAWSVDYYRRGSGELFF; DNA: TGTGCCTGGAGTGTAGATTACTACCGAAGGGGATCCGGGGAGCTGTTTTTT
J: TRBJ1-6; V: TRBV12-3/TRBV12-4; D: NA; size: NA; CDR3: CASTSGESPLHF; DNA: TGTGCCAGCACCTCCGGGGAATCACCCCTCCACTTT
J: TRBJ2-7; V: TRBV19; D: TRBD1; size: NA; CDR3: CASSTEAGTGGTYEQYF; DNA: TGTGCCAGTAGTACGGAGGCCGGGACAGGGGGCACCTACGAGCAGTACTTC
J: TRBJ2-5; V: TRBV11-1; D: TRBD1; size: NA; CDR3: CASSSGGETQYF; DNA: TGTGCCAGCAGCTCAGGGGGAGAGACCCAGTACTTC
J: TRBJ1-2; V: TRBV15; D: TRBD1; size: few; CDR3: CATSARTLRTGDYGYTF; DNA: TGTGCCACCAGCGCCCGGACTTTAAGGACAGGAGACTATGGCTACACCTTC
J: TRBJ2-5; V: TRBV18; D: NA; size: NA; CDR3: CASSQIISRGKETQYF; DNA: TGTGCCAGCTCACAAATTATTTCGCGCGGCAAAGAGACCCAGTACTTC
J: TRBJ2-3; V: TRBV5-5; D: TRBD2; size: NA; CDR3: CASSLSLAGGVRDTQYF; DNA: TGTGCCAGCAGCTTGTCCCTAGCGGGGGGTGTGAGGGATACGCAGTATTTT
J: TRBJ2-3; V: TRBV5-5; D: NA; size: NA; CDR3: CASSLHETRVLPSTDTQYF; DNA: TGTGCCAGCAGCTTGCATGAGACTAGAGTTCTTCCTAGCACAGATACGCAGTATTTT